These 26 T cell receptor beta chains came from one sample sequenced in a study of a mutant IDH1 vaccine in newly diagnosed glioma. Profiling relied on immunoSEQ multiplex PCR, and the TCRdb table lists in-frame clones only, not all of them. In the table there are tens of thousands of clones, about 80% of which are singletons. Time point: week 11, during vaccination. Each vaccine dose was 300 ug of mutant IDH1 20-mer peptide, with topical imiquimod. What these receptors recognize is not known. Sample: PBMCs, taken from a glioma patient whose treatment included an IDH1 peptide vaccine. The origin of the receptors is a man in his forties with glioma.

This sequence joins TRBV13 and TRBJ2-5; D not certain. The CDR3 spans 13 residues. The V end was cut by 2 bases, the J end by 5 bases, with 9 bases between. The V gene's germline CDR1 is PRHDT and CDR2 FYEKMQ (reference sequence). DNA for the CDR3: TGTGCCAGCAGCTTATCAGTGATGGAGACCCAGTACTTC. Amino acids: CASSLSVMETQYF.

The rearrangement uses TRBV5-1 and TRBJ2-3; D might be TRBD1 or TRBD2, each matching 5 bases. The CDR3 loop spans 17 amino acids. V lost 0 bases to trimming and J lost 1 base, with 15 bases between them. Germline V lookup: CDR1 SGHRS, CDR2 YFSETQ. The CDR3 coding sequence is TGCGCCAGCAGCTTGGAGGGGCGGGCCCGAGGCACAGATACGCAGTATTTT. It translates to CASSLEGRARGTDTQYF.

This clone was detected once. V is TRBV10-2 and J is TRBJ1-4, with D unresolved. The germline V gene has CDR1 WSHSY and CDR2 SAAADI. The CDR3 totals 14 residues. With 2 bases removed from V and 0 bases from J, the gap between germline ends came to 4 bases. In nucleotides, the CDR3 is TGCGCCAGCAGTGAGCTATCAACTAATGAAAAACTGTTTTTT. Its protein product is CASSELSTNEKLFF.

A few counts support this clone. This sequence joins TRBV29-1 and TRBJ1-1, with D unclear. Trimming took 7 bases from V and 1 from J, leaving 10 bases between them. Per the germline V gene, CDR1 is SQVTM and CDR2 is ANQGSEA. The CDR3 extends over 12 amino acids. CDR3 DNA sequence: TGCAGCGCCTCTGTCGGGAACACTGAAGCTTTCTTT. It is translated as CSASVGNTEAFF. Full variable domain (missing parts from reference TRBV29-1 and TRBJ1-1): SAVISQKPSRDICQRGTSLTIQCQVDSQVTMMFWYRQQPGQSLTLIATANQGSEATYESGFVIDKFPISRPNLTFSTLTVSNMSPEDSSIYLCSASVGNTEAFFGQGTRLTVV.

The chain couples TRBV19 to TRBJ2-1; possibly TRBD1 for D (6 bases). The V gene lost 5 bases and the J gene lost 8 bases, with 10 bases spanning the gap. The CDR3 runs to 12 residues. Germline lookup yields CDR1 LNHDA and CDR2 SQIVND (reference sequence). CDR3 nucleotides: TGTGCCAGTAGTTTAGGGGGATATGAGCAGTTCTTC. Translating gives CASSLGGYEQFF. The whole variable domain, filled in from reference TRBV19 and TRBJ2-1, reads DGGITQSPKYLFRKEGQNVTLSCEQNLNHDAMYWYRQDPGQGLRLIYYSQIVNDFQKGDIAEGYSVSREKKESFPLTVTSAQKNPTAFYLCASSLGGYEQFFGPGTRLTVL.

The rearrangement joins TRBV5-8 to TRBJ2-3; 11 bases are a match to TRBD2. The trim removed 4 bases at V and 1 base at J, leaving 5 bases unmatched. Germline V gene data show CDR1 as SGHTS and CDR2 as YDEGEE. The CDR3 is made up of 16 amino acids. This CDR3 reads CASSRSLAGGTDTQYF. CDR3 coding DNA: TGTGCCAGCAGCCGCTCACTAGCGGGAGGCACAGATACGCAGTATTTT.

V gene TRBV5-1 combines with J gene TRBJ2-5; perhaps TRBD1 as D (6 bases). CDR3 length: 14 residues. Germline V gives CDR1 SGHRS, CDR2 YFSETQ. Trimming removed 2 bases from V and 4 bases from J, with 12 bases in between. The CDR3 nucleotides are TGCGCCAGCAGCTTACCTAGAGGGGGAGAGACCCAGTACTTC. The encoded protein is CASSLPRGGETQYF. Full variable domain (outside the CDR3, taken from reference TRBV5-1 and TRBJ2-5): KAGVTQTPRYLIKTRGQQVTLSCSPISGHRSVSWYQQTPGQGLQFLFEYFSETQRNKGNFPGRFSGRQFSNSRSEMNVSTLELGDSALYLCASSLPRGGETQYFGPGTRLLVL.

The rearrangement uses TRBV15 and TRBJ1-3; TRBD1 agrees at 9 bases. J was trimmed by 4 bases and V by 0 bases; bases with no gene match: 4. The germline gives CDR1 LNHNV, CDR2 YYDKDF (reference sequence). This CDR3 contains 16 residues. The CDR3, as DNA: TGTGCCACCAGCAGAGATTGGGACAGGGCCGGAAACACCATATATTTT. Amino acids: CATSRDWDRAGNTIYF.

Only a few counts were recorded for this clone. The same CDR3 is also encoded by other DNA sequences in this sample. The chain uses TRBV5-4 and TRBJ1-3; TRBD1 is a possible D gene (5 bases). Trimming stripped 1 base from V and 2 bases from J, with 13 bases between. Germline loops: CDR1 SGHNT, CDR2 YYREEE (reference sequence). The CDR3 length is 16 residues. The CDR3 loop reads CASSLFAGLAGNTIYF. The CDR3 DNA sequence: TGTGCCAGCAGCTTGTTCGCAGGGTTAGCTGGAAACACCATATATTTT.

This clone was observed a single time. The chain links TRBV19 to TRBJ1-2, with D perhaps matching TRBD1 (5 bases). Germline V CDR1 and CDR2: LNHDA, SQIVND (reference sequence). Trimming left V 0 bases short and J 8 bases short, with 19 bases between. The CDR3 length is 16 residues. The CDR3 DNA reads TGTGCCAGTAGTATAGACCCCGGGACGTATCCCTTGGGCTACACCTTC. Amino acids: CASSIDPGTYPLGYTF.

The chain employs TRBV7-6 and TRBJ1-5, with D perhaps TRBD1 (6 bases). V gave up 6 bases and J gave up 2 bases, with 11 bases separating them. CDR3 size: 14 residues. CDR1 is SGHVS, CDR2 FNYEAQ, per germline. CDR3 protein: CASSRTVGNQPQHF. CDR3 coding DNA: TGTGCCAGCAGTCGGACAGTGGGCAATCAGCCCCAGCATTTT.

This rearrangement joins TRBV28 to TRBJ1-1; no clear D gene. The V and J ends lost 10 bases and 1 base respectively, with 13 bases between them. The CDR3 runs 13 residues. The germline V gene encodes CDR1 MDHEN and CDR2 SYDVKM. CDR3: CATFPDSNTEAFF. DNA for the CDR3: TGTGCCACATTCCCCGATTCGAACACTGAAGCTTTCTTT.

This clone was detected a few times. The gene calls are TRBV10-1 and TRBJ1-1; a weak D match, TRBD1 (5 bases). Germline V lookup: CDR1 WNHNN, CDR2 SYGVQD (reference sequence). This CDR3 is 13 amino acids long. With 2 bases removed from V and 1 base from J, the gap between germline ends came to 5 bases. The CDR3 sequence is CASSEDRNTEAFF. The CDR3 DNA reads TGCGCCAGCAGTGAGGACAGGAACACTGAAGCTTTCTTT.

The V call is TRBV29-1, the J call TRBJ1-2; D is possibly TRBD1 (6 bases). V was trimmed by 4 bases and J by 14 bases, leaving 14 bases between them. Germline-derived CDR1 and CDR2 are SQVTM and ANQGSEA. The CDR3 has 10 residues. The CDR3 protein is CSVGTDIETF. The CDR3 nucleotides read TGCAGCGTTGGGACAGATATCGAGACCTTC.

J is TRBJ1-2 and V is TRBV19; no clear D gene. The ends were cut back, 3 bases at V and 4 bases at J, with 12 bases in the middle. The CDR3 has 14 residues. The germline V gene has CDR1 LNHDA and CDR2 SQIVND (reference sequence). CDR3 protein: CASSIRAATYGYTF. CDR3 DNA sequence: TGTGCCAGTAGTATTCGTGCCGCTACCTATGGCTACACCTTC.

The V gene is TRBV6-5, the J gene TRBJ2-1; 10 bases are shared with TRBD2. From germline, CDR1 is MNHEY and CDR2 SVGAGI. Germline trimming cut 6 bases from V and 8 bases from J; bases unmatched to any gene: 10. The CDR3 covers 15 residues. The CDR3 DNA sequence: TGTGCCAGCAGACAGACTAGCGGGCCCCTCTATGAGCAGTTCTTC. Amino acid sequence: CASRQTSGPLYEQFF.

CDR3 protein: CASSLRVREQFF. CDR3 bases: TGTGCCAGCAGTCTCAGGGTACGTGAGCAGTTCTTC. The gene calls are TRBV28 and TRBJ2-1, with a tentative D call TRBD1 (5 bases). The CDR3 sequence is 12 residues long. The germline gives CDR1 MDHEN, CDR2 SYDVKM. V was clipped by 5 bases and J by 9 bases, with 11 bases between them.

The J gene is TRBJ2-7, the V gene TRBV5-1; D may be TRBD2 (6 bases). The germline V gene has CDR1 SGHRS and CDR2 YFSETQ. Trimming removed 4 bases from V and 3 bases from J, with 14 bases in between. This CDR3 has 14 amino acids. The CDR3 DNA follows: TGCGCCAGCAGCGTGGGAGTGGGGGGCTACGAGCAGTACTTC. Translation gives CASSVGVGGYEQYF.

In regard to this clone: Other DNA sequences in this sample translate to the same CDR3. The J gene is TRBJ2-6, the V gene TRBV5-8; 9 bases agree with TRBD1. Trimming cost V 2 bases and J 0 bases; bases outside gene matches: 9. The germline V gene has CDR1 SGHTS and CDR2 YDEGEE. The CDR3 sequence is 19 residues long. This CDR3 is CASSLHPGQGNSGANVLTF. The CDR3 DNA reads TGTGCCAGCAGCTTACATCCGGGACAGGGAAACTCTGGGGCCAACGTCCTGACTTTC.

This chain links TRBV6-1 with TRBJ1-4; maybe TRBD1 (6 bases). Germline assignment: CDR1 MNHNS and CDR2 SASEGT. V lost 2 bases and J lost 8, with 15 bases in between. The CDR3 covers 15 residues. Written as DNA, the CDR3 is TGTGCCAGCAGTGAACGAGAAGGGGGACGGGAAAAACTGTTTTTT. Translation gives CASSEREGGREKLFF.

The chain uses TRBV7-9 and TRBJ1-4; no definite D call. CDR3 length: 12 residues. CDR1 SEHNR and CDR2 FQNEAQ come from the germline V gene (reference sequence). The CDR3 protein is CASQGRAEKLFF. CDR3 nucleotide sequence: TGTGCAAGCCAAGGGAGGGCTGAAAAACTGTTTTTT.

The chain links TRBV7-2 to TRBJ1-6; 7 bases line up with TRBD1. V gave up 0 bases and J gave up 8 bases; unmatched junction bases: 10. The CDR3 loop spans 17 amino acids. Germline V lookup: CDR1 SGHTA, CDR2 FQGNSA. CDR3 in DNA: TGTGCCAGCAGCTTAGCGTTATCCACCCAGGGGGATTCACCCCTCCACTTT. This gives the protein CASSLALSTQGDSPLHF.

This clone appeared once. The same CDR3 is also encoded by other DNA sequences in this sample. The chain joins TRBV11-3 to TRBJ2-3; 10 positions match TRBD1. After removal of 5 bases from V and 3 bases from J, the junction contained 5 bases not matched to a gene. Germline assignment: CDR1 SGHNT and CDR2 YENEEA. The CDR3 spans 15 residues. In nucleotides, the CDR3 is TGTGCCAGCAGCCCTCGACAGGGGGCTACAGATACGCAGTATTTT. Translation: CASSPRQGATDTQYF.

This chain links TRBV12-5 with TRBJ2-1, with 7 bases identical to TRBD2. V was clipped by 5 bases and J by 6 bases; unmatched bases: 16. The CDR3 sequence is 17 residues long. Germline lookup yields CDR1 LGHNT and CDR2 FRNRAP. For the CDR3, the DNA is TGTGCTAGTGGTCCCCGGGTAGTGAGCGGGATAATCAATGAGCAGTTCTTC. Translating gives CASGPRVVSGIINEQFF.

The V and J genes are TRBV20-1 and TRBJ1-2; TRBD1 aligns across 9 bases. V shed 5 bases, J shed 7 bases, and the junction held 2 bases outside the gene matches. From germline, CDR1 is DFQATT and CDR2 SNEGSKA (reference sequence). The CDR3 totals 11 residues. In nucleotides, the CDR3 is TGCAGTGCTCCGGGACAGGGTGGCTACACCTTC. Translation gives CSAPGQGGYTF.

V usage is TRBV25-1 and J usage is TRBJ1-2; a possible D gene is TRBD1 (5 bases). This CDR3 is built from 15 residues. Deletions cut 4 bases from V and 5 bases from J, with 17 bases between. Germline CDR1 MGHDK, CDR2 SYGVNS. CDR3 loop: CASSAIRGEEYGYTF. The CDR3 DNA is TGTGCCAGCAGTGCAATACGGGGGGAAGAGTATGGCTACACCTTC.